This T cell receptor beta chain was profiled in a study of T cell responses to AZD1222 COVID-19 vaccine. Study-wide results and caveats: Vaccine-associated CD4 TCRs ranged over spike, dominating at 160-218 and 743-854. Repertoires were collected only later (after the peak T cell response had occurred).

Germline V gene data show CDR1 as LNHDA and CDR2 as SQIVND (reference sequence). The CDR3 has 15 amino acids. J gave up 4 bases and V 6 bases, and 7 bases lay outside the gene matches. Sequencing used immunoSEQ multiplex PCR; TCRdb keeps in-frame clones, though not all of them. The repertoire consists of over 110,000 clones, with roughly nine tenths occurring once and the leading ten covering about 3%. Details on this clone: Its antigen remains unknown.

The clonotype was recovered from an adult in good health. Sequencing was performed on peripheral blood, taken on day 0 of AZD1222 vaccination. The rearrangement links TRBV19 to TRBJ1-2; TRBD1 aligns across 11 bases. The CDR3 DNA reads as TGTGCCAGTAGACCAGGGACAGGGGGGTTCTATGGCTACACCTTC. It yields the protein CASRPGTGGFYGYTF.